These T cell receptor beta chains were read from a single sample in a study of blood T cell repertoires in COVID-19. Assay: immunoSEQ multiplex PCR; the TCRdb copy retains only in-frame clones and omits some. The table has 150,000 to 200,000 clones, 75% to 90% seen once. The sequencing input was peripheral blood. The receptors come from a man aged 40-55 years with acute or convalescent COVID-19. CDR3s include the opening cysteine and the closing phenylalanine or tryptophan. Each record gives: CDR3 length, V gene, clone size, CDR3 protein. The size of a clone is reported for some rows only, either as once, few or many, or as a class for expanded clones.

len: 11; v_gene: TRBV20-1; abundance: once; CDR3aa: CSARVSYEQYF
len: 14; v_gene: TRBV5-1; abundance: -; CDR3aa: CASRGAGRVYEQYF
len: 14; v_gene: TRBV15; abundance: -; CDR3aa: CATQDRVSNQPQHF
len: 13; v_gene: TRBV12-5; abundance: few; CDR3aa: CASGLDPGSPLHF
len: 14; v_gene: TRBV9; abundance: once; CDR3aa: CASSVGTGWETQYF
len: 17; v_gene: TRBV4-2; abundance: -; CDR3aa: CASSQDGSGQGNTEAFF
len: 13; v_gene: TRBV14; abundance: few; CDR3aa: CASSQPDAETQYF
len: 14; v_gene: TRBV2; abundance: -; CDR3aa: CASAFTGGVDTQYF
len: 17; v_gene: TRBV3-1/TRBV3-2; abundance: -; CDR3aa: CASSQVSSGGYTDTQYF
len: 14; v_gene: TRBV10-1; abundance: -; CDR3aa: CASSEGAGGQRQFF
len: 15; v_gene: TRBV7-9; abundance: -; CDR3aa: CASSPDGGAGQPQHF
len: 13; v_gene: TRBV2; abundance: once; CDR3aa: CASSDSSTGELFF
len: 14; v_gene: TRBV5-6; abundance: -; CDR3aa: CASSLAQGTIPLHF
len: 14; v_gene: TRBV10-3; abundance: -; CDR3aa: CAISESPVYTEAFF